A single sample gave rise to the 15 T cell receptor beta chains below, sequenced in a study of blood T cells in healthy people across ages. Then a second PCR, running about 6 to 11 cycles, was carried out with a sample-barcoded 5' primer and a J-beta primer mix. TCRdb re-derived calls from the 5' RACE reads in MiXCR, one entry per CDR3 protein. The sample has hundreds of thousands of distinct CDR3 sequences, 29% seen once. The sequencing sample was made of blood. These TCRs come from a woman aged 80 or over in good health.

This clonotype has ten or more counts. The chain is built from TRBV6-5 and TRBJ2-5; 14 positions match TRBD2. Germline V lookup: CDR1 MNHEY, CDR2 SVGAGI. The CDR3 spans 16 residues. V dropped 5 bases and J dropped 5; count of bases not matched to a gene: 7. The CDR3 DNA reads TGTGCCAGCAGTAAGACTAGCGGGGGGGCGAGGGAGACCCAGTACTTC. Protein sequence: CASSKTSGGARETQYF.

In its sample, this clonotype was seen a few times. The rearrangement links TRBV2 to TRBJ2-5; 8 nucleotides align to TRBD1. With 6 bases clipped from V and 4 bases from J, the junction kept 4 bases outside the gene matches. The CDR3 totals 13 residues. Germline V gene data show CDR1 as SNHLY and CDR2 as FYNNEI. Here the CDR3 DNA reads TGTGCCAGCAGAATGGACAGGGTAGAGACCCAGTACTTC. This sequence encodes CASRMDRVETQYF.

In regard to this clonotype: This may stem from a read error, because a much larger clone lies one nucleotide away. The final CDR3 position lacks the conserved phenylalanine or tryptophan, pointing to a likely read error. The CDR3 DNA sequence: TGTGCCAGCAGTAGCTTGGGGTACAATGAGCAGTTCTCC. Translation gives CASSSLGYNEQFS. The gene calls are TRBV28 and TRBJ2-1; D is undetermined. The CDR3 sequence is 13 residues long. Trimming took 5 bases from V and 4 from J, leaving 9 bases between them. Germline V lookup: CDR1 MDHEN, CDR2 SYDVKM.

In this sample, this clonotype turned up a few times. The V call is TRBV2, the J call TRBJ1-2; D call uncertain. The CDR3 has 16 residues. V lost 7 bases and J 0 bases, leaving 18 bases between the germline ends. Germline V gene sequence: CDR1 SNHLY, CDR2 FYNNEI. CDR3 protein: CASTKEAVRTNYGYTF. The DNA for the CDR3 is TGTGCCAGCACCAAAGAAGCTGTCAGAACTAACTATGGCTACACCTTC.

This clonotype showed up just a few times. With a much larger clone just one base away, this may be a read error. The rearrangement joins TRBV6-5 to TRBJ2-5; D not resolved. V lost 4 bases and J 3 bases, leaving 6 bases between the germline ends. Per the germline V gene, CDR1 is MNHEY and CDR2 is SVGAGI. The CDR3 contains 12 residues. CDR3 sequence reads: CASSSSEETQYF. The CDR3 DNA follows: TGTGCCAGCAGTTCCTCTGAAGAGACCCAGTACTTC.

This clonotype was detected only a few times. Mismatch with germline at one junction end may stem from a read error. The J gene is TRBJ2-5, the V gene TRBV9, with D perhaps matching TRBD2 (6 bases). There are 14 residues in the CDR3. The germline V gene has CDR1 SGDLS and CDR2 YYNGEE. This CDR3 is CASSNRDSQEAQYF. The CDR3, as DNA: TGTGCCAGCAGCAACCGGGACTCCCAAGAGGCCCAGTACTTC. The variable domain in full, completed from reference TRBV9 and TRBJ2-5, reads DSGVTQTPKHLITATGQRVTLRCSPRSGDLSVYWYQQSLDQGLQFLIQYYNGEERAKGNILERFSAQQFPDLHSELNLSSLELGDSALYFCASSNRDSQEAQYFGPGTRLLVL.

The chain has TRBV4-3 and TRBJ1-5; tentatively, D is TRBD1 (6 bases). Germline V gene sequence: CDR1 LGHNA, CDR2 YSLEER. This CDR3 has 15 residues. The V end was cut by 4 bases, the J end by 6 bases, with 16 bases between. The CDR3 loop reads CASSRMSGVSQPQHF. The CDR3 DNA follows: TGCGCCAGCAGCCGAATGTCAGGGGTAAGTCAGCCCCAGCATTTT.

This clonotype was recorded at least ten times. The chain couples TRBV29-1 to TRBJ1-2; a possible D gene is TRBD1 (5 bases). This CDR3 comprises 13 residues. V gave up 0 bases and J gave up 4 bases, with 9 bases separating them. From germline, CDR1 is SQVTM and CDR2 ANQGSEA. CDR3 loop: CSVEDRVPYGYTF. The DNA of the CDR3 is TGCAGCGTTGAAGACAGGGTACCCTATGGCTACACCTTC.

The genes are TRBV20-1 and TRBJ2-4, with D unresolved. The J call may not be correct, given that the DNA end is closer to TRBJ2-7. Per germline, CDR1 DFQATT and CDR2 SNEGSKA (reference sequence). This CDR3 region has 14 residues. CDR3 sequence: CSARVGPQAVEQYF. CDR3 nucleotide sequence: TGCAGTGCTAGAGTCGGGCCTCAGGCGGTCGAGCAGTACTTC.

The rearrangement joins TRBV7-2 to TRBJ2-3, with D perhaps TRBD1 or TRBD2 (6 bases each). CDR3 length equals 15 residues. CDR1 is SGHTA and CDR2 is FQGNSA in the germline V gene. Trimming took 3 bases from V and 0 from J, leaving 10 bases between them. The CDR3 coding sequence is TGTACCAGCAGCTTGCAAGGGGGGAGCACAGATACGCAGTATTTT. It yields the protein CTSSLQGGSTDTQYF.

This clonotype was observed at least ten times. This chain links TRBV12-3 or TRBV12-4 with TRBJ2-1, with 9 nucleotides matching TRBD2. V shed 1 base, J shed 1 base, and the junction held 2 bases outside the gene matches. This CDR3 region has 16 residues. DNA of the CDR3: TGTGCCAGCAGTTTAGAGGCGGGGGGGTCCTACAATGAGCAGTTCTTC. Residues: CASSLEAGGSYNEQFF.

Worth noting for this clonotype: One end of the junction fails to match germline, which may point to a read error. The chain is built from TRBV12-3 or TRBV12-4 and TRBJ1-2; D is unclear. The length of the CDR3 is 13 residues. The CDR3, as DNA: TGTGCCAGCAGTTTACTGAGGGCCTATGACTACACCTTC. Protein sequence: CASSLLRAYDYTF.

This chain uses TRBV7-9 with TRBJ2-5; D is unresolved. The V end was cut by 5 bases, the J end by 7 bases, with 8 bases between. The length of the CDR3 is 11 residues. Germline loops: CDR1 SEHNR, CDR2 FQNEAQ (reference sequence). The CDR3 sequence is CASSPWGTQYF. CDR3 DNA: TGTGCCAGCAGCCCTTGGGGGACCCAGTACTTC.

This clonotype was seen repeatedly, ten times or more. CDR3 region: CSVPLTGTGAYGYTF. The CDR3 bases are TGCAGCGTTCCCTTGACCGGAACCGGGGCCTATGGCTACACCTTC. The chain uses TRBV29-1 and TRBJ1-2; a weak D match, TRBD1 (5 bases). Germline loops: CDR1 SQVTM, CDR2 ANQGSEA. The CDR3 spans 15 residues. V shed 5 bases and J shed 4 bases, with 20 bases lying between them. Together with reference TRBV29-1 and TRBJ1-2, the CDR3 gives the full variable domain: SAVISQKPSRDICQRGTSLTIQCQVDSQVTMMFWYRQQPGQSLTLIATANQGSEATYESGFVIDKFPISRPNLTFSTLTVSNMSPEDSSIYLCSVPLTGTGAYGYTFGSGTRLTVV.

The chain employs TRBV7-2 and TRBJ2-7; TRBD1 agrees at 10 bases. The CDR3 consists of 14 residues. Germline CDR1 and CDR2: SGHTA and FQGNSA. Germline trimming cut 5 bases from V and 3 bases from J; bases unmatched to any gene: 4. CDR3 amino acids: CASSARTGGYEQYF. DNA of the CDR3: TGTGCCAGCAGCGCTCGGACAGGGGGCTACGAGCAGTACTTC.